The 32 T cell receptor beta chains below all came from one sample that was sequenced in a study of cytotoxic CD8 clonotypes in ibrutinib-treated CLL. Sequencing was performed with immunoSEQ multiplex PCR; in TCRdb, only in-frame clones are kept and a portion is missing. The table lists about 76,000 clones, roughly 83% of them singletons. This specimen consisted of PBMCs, obtained after 24 months of ibrutinib treatment. Every receptor here comes from a human donor with chronic lymphocytic leukemia.

This rearrangement joins TRBV2 to TRBJ2-1; D is perhaps TRBD1 (5 bases). V lost 2 bases and J lost 1, with 15 bases in between. The CDR3 extends over 17 amino acids. In germline, CDR1 is SNHLY, CDR2 FYNNEI. CDR3 sequence: CASSELEWTKSYNEQFF. Here the CDR3 DNA reads TGTGCCAGCAGTGAATTAGAATGGACAAAATCCTACAATGAGCAGTTCTTC.

The V call is TRBV7-9, the J call TRBJ1-5, with D hard to call. Germline CDR1 reads SEHNR; CDR2 reads FQNEAQ (reference sequence). V was trimmed by 3 bases and J by 4 bases, leaving 7 bases between them. The CDR3 has 13 residues. For the CDR3, the DNA is TGTGCCAGCAGCTTTGGAGGGAATCAGCCCCAGCATTTT. It translates to CASSFGGNQPQHF.

The chain combines TRBV27 with TRBJ2-1; D possibly corresponds to TRBD1 (6 bases). The CDR3 consists of 16 residues. From germline, CDR1 is MNHEY and CDR2 SMNVEV (reference sequence). The ends were cut back, 5 bases at V and 7 bases at J, with 21 bases in the middle. The CDR3 coding sequence is TGTGCCAGCAGTCCCCCAGGGGCTTCGAAGGGGAATGAGCAGTTCTTC. Encoded protein: CASSPPGASKGNEQFF.

The rearrangement links TRBV19 to TRBJ2-4; 10 bases agree with TRBD1. The CDR3 sequence is 17 residues long. The V segment lost 4 bases and the J segment 0 bases; nucleotides outside the gene matches: 6. Germline V CDR1 and CDR2: LNHDA, SQIVND (reference sequence). The CDR3 region is CASSTTGTGVAKNIQYF. As DNA, the CDR3 is TGTGCCAGTAGTACGACCGGGACAGGGGTAGCCAAAAACATTCAGTACTTC.

This clone was picked up many times. V gene TRBV2 combines with J gene TRBJ1-2, with 9 bases fitting TRBD1. Unmatched junction bases numbered 13, after V lost 6 bases and J lost 14 bases. Germline V CDR1 and CDR2: SNHLY, FYNNEI. The CDR3 has 13 amino acids. CDR3 loop: CASSSGTGSSWTF. The CDR3 bases are TGTGCCAGCAGCTCCGGGACAGGGTCAAGTTGGACCTTC.

This clone was picked up one time. V and J are TRBV6-1 and TRBJ2-5, with 7 positions matching TRBD2. V lost 6 bases, J lost 1 base, and 8 bases stayed unmatched. From germline, CDR1 is MNHNS and CDR2 SASEGT. This CDR3 comprises 15 residues. CDR3 loop: CASSGLGSGQETQYF. CDR3 DNA: TGTGCCAGCAGCGGACTAGGATCTGGCCAAGAGACCCAGTACTTC.

This clone was seen once. This chain joins TRBV6-1 and TRBJ1-5, with TRBD1 matching 10 bases. The germline V gene encodes CDR1 MNHNS and CDR2 SASEGT. CDR3 length equals 15 residues. J gave up 6 bases and V 1 base, and 3 bases lay outside the gene matches. The CDR3 DNA reads TGTGCCAGCAGTGAAGGGACAGGGGGAATTCAGCCCCAGCATTTT. This codes for CASSEGTGGIQPQHF.

The gene calls are TRBV20-1 and TRBJ1-2; the D gene is possibly TRBD1 (5 bases). The germline V gene encodes CDR1 DFQATT and CDR2 SNEGSKA (reference sequence). CDR3 size: 11 residues. Trimming stripped 5 bases from V and 6 bases from J, with 10 bases between. CDR3 coding DNA: TGCAGTGCTGGACACCTGGATGGCTACACCTTC. Its translation: CSAGHLDGYTF.

This chain links TRBV9 with TRBJ2-3; 12 bases map to TRBD2. Germline-derived CDR1 and CDR2 are SGDLS and YYNGEE. Losses at the gene ends were 3 bases for V and 4 bases for J; bases not matched to a gene: 3. There are 15 residues in the CDR3. CDR3 nucleotides: TGTGCCAGCAGCGCTAGCGGGAGGGCCCCAGATACGCAGTATTTT. Its translation is CASSASGRAPDTQYF.

This sequence joins TRBV18 and TRBJ1-2; the D gene is possibly TRBD1 (5 bases). The V end was cut by 1 base, the J end by 3 bases, with 12 bases between. The length of the CDR3 is 15 residues. Germline CDR1 reads KGHSH; CDR2 reads LQKENI. The CDR3 DNA reads TGTGCCAGCTCACCACAGAGGGGATCAGACTATGGCTACACCTTC. Translation gives CASSPQRGSDYGYTF.

The rearrangement joins TRBV6-1 to TRBJ1-1; D is possibly TRBD1 (6 bases). Trimming pared 1 base from V and 1 base from J, leaving 7 bases between. This CDR3 spans 14 amino acids. Germline loops: CDR1 MNHNS, CDR2 SASEGT. The CDR3 is CASSEGGPNTEAFF. The CDR3 region has the DNA TGTGCCAGCAGTGAAGGGGGGCCGAACACTGAAGCTTTCTTT.

The rearrangement uses TRBV28 and TRBJ1-5; D not certain. CDR1 and CDR2 from the germline V gene are MDHEN and SYDVKM. V lost 5 bases and J 0 bases, leaving 20 bases between the germline ends. This CDR3 has 18 residues. CDR3 DNA: TGTGCCAGCAGTATCCTTTCCACGGACTATAATAGCAATCAGCCCCAGCATTTT. Translated: CASSILSTDYNSNQPQHF.

The rearrangement joins TRBV4-1 to TRBJ1-1, with D possibly TRBD1 on 6 matching bases. The CDR3 totals 15 residues. Per germline, CDR1 MGHRA and CDR2 YSYEKL. Trimming took off 0 bases at V and 4 bases at J, with 12 bases between the two ends. The CDR3 DNA reads TGCGCCAGCAGCCAAGACAGGGGTGACGGCACTGAAGCTTTCTTT. Encoded protein: CASSQDRGDGTEAFF.

The V call is TRBV7-8, the J call TRBJ2-5; D remains unclear. Germline V lookup: CDR1 SGHVS, CDR2 FQNEAQ. The CDR3 is made up of 13 amino acids. Trimming left V 1 base short and J 5 bases short, with 8 bases between. This CDR3 reads CASSLDSRETQYF. For the CDR3, the DNA is TGTGCCAGCAGCTTAGATTCACGGGAGACCCAGTACTTC.

DNA for the CDR3: TGTGCCAGCATGCGTGGGGGCAGTCAGCCCCAGCATTTT. Protein product: CASMRGGSQPQHF. The J gene is TRBJ1-5, the V gene TRBV28, with TRBD1 as a possible D gene (6 bases). The CDR3 extends over 13 amino acids. V was pared by 7 bases and J by 6 bases, with 13 bases between. CDR1 MDHEN and CDR2 SYDVKM come from the germline V gene.

The V and J genes are TRBV7-3 and TRBJ1-5; TRBD1 might be the D (5 bases). Germline CDR1 and CDR2: SGHTA and FQGTGA. The germline V and J ends were trimmed by 4 bases and 7 bases, with 17 bases remaining between them. CDR3 length: 15 amino acids. CDR3 sequence: CASSWGRDAIQPQHF. As DNA, the CDR3 is TGTGCCAGCAGCTGGGGCCGGGACGCCATACAGCCCCAGCATTTT.

The CDR3 reads CASSQSGTGDEKLFF. CDR3 DNA sequence: TGCGCCAGCAGCCAGTCCGGGACAGGGGATGAAAAACTGTTTTTT. This sequence joins TRBV4-3 and TRBJ1-4; TRBD1 matches 10 bases. Germline CDR1 reads LGHNA; CDR2 reads YSLEER. V gave up 3 bases and J gave up 6 bases; unmatched junction bases: 4. The CDR3 consists of 15 residues.

The V gene is TRBV27, the J gene TRBJ2-7, with TRBD1 identical over 10 bases. V was pared by 3 bases and J by 2 bases, with 4 bases of the junction left unmatched. The CDR3 is 15 amino acids. Germline CDR1 reads MNHEY; CDR2 reads SMNVEV (reference sequence). This chain's CDR3 is CASSFRQGAAYEQYF. CDR3 in DNA: TGTGCCAGCAGTTTTAGACAGGGGGCAGCCTACGAGCAGTACTTC.

DNA for the CDR3: TGTGCCAGCAGCCCACCGGTAGAACGCATTCAGTACTTC. Translation: CASSPPVERIQYF. This chain joins TRBV28 and TRBJ2-4, with D hard to call. V lost 6 bases, J lost 9 bases, and 15 bases lay in between. This CDR3 region has 13 residues. Looked up from germline, CDR1 is MDHEN and CDR2 is SYDVKM.

V is TRBV30 and J is TRBJ2-1; perhaps TRBD2 as D (5 bases). The V end lost 1 base, the J end lost 4 bases, and 11 bases lay between the germline ends. CDR1 is GTSNPN, CDR2 SVGIG, per germline (reference sequence). The CDR3 extends over 14 amino acids. The CDR3 region is CAWSGSDLYNEQFF. In DNA, the CDR3 is TGTGCCTGGAGTGGGTCGGACTTATACAATGAGCAGTTCTTC.

With respect to this clone: Germline and junction disagree at one end, which may indicate a read error. J is TRBJ2-5 and V is TRBV18, with D tentatively TRBD2 (5 bases). Germline V lookup: CDR1 KGHSH, CDR2 LQKENI. The CDR3 contains 13 residues. The DNA of the CDR3 is TGTGCCAGTTCACCGGAGGTTCCTGGGACCCAGTACTTC. Amino acids: CASSPEVPGTQYF.

The genes are TRBV27 and TRBJ2-1; 9 positions match TRBD2. CDR1 is MNHEY and CDR2 is SMNVEV in the germline V gene (reference sequence). Trimming at V came to 5 bases and at J to 2 bases, leaving 4 bases not matched to a gene. The CDR3 consists of 15 residues. The DNA for the CDR3 is TGTGCCAGCAGTCCCGGACTAGCGCCCTACAATGAGCAGTTCTTC. It specifies CASSPGLAPYNEQFF.

J is TRBJ1-4 and V is TRBV19; TRBD1 aligns across 7 bases. V was pared by 6 bases and J by 6 bases, with 10 bases of the junction left unmatched. The germline V gene has CDR1 LNHDA and CDR2 SQIVND (reference sequence). This CDR3 region has 15 residues. DNA of the CDR3: TGTGCCAGTAGCCGAAGGGGGACAGTGGATGAAAAACTGTTTTTT. It yields the protein CASSRRGTVDEKLFF.

The rearrangement uses TRBV6-4 and TRBJ1-4, with D possibly matching TRBD1 (5 bases). This CDR3 is 13 amino acids long. Germline loops: CDR1 MRHNA, CDR2 SNTAGT. Trimming took 5 bases from V and 8 from J, leaving 12 bases between them. CDR3 in amino acids: CASSQGMGEKLFF. CDR3 nucleotide sequence: TGTGCCAGCAGTCAGGGAATGGGCGAAAAACTGTTTTTT.

Only a few counts were recorded for this clone. As DNA, the CDR3 is TGTGCCAGCAGCAACGCCTACGAGCAGTACTTC. This codes for CASSNAYEQYF. This chain connects TRBV6-1 to TRBJ2-7, with unresolved D. Germline V gene sequence: CDR1 MNHNS, CDR2 SASEGT. Trimming took 6 bases from V and 2 from J, leaving 5 bases between them. This CDR3 has 11 residues.

This chain links TRBV2 with TRBJ2-7; D call uncertain. Germline V gives CDR1 SNHLY, CDR2 FYNNEI. V lost 4 bases and J lost 2, with 9 bases in between. The CDR3 is made up of 13 amino acids. CDR3 DNA sequence: TGTGCCAGCAGTGCGACTGAGCCCTACGAGCAGTACTTC. Translation: CASSATEPYEQYF.

V gene TRBV4-1 combines with J gene TRBJ2-7; D is unclear. From germline, CDR1 is MGHRA and CDR2 YSYEKL. With 1 base removed from V and 2 bases from J, the gap between germline ends came to 6 bases. This CDR3 spans 13 amino acids. CDR3 DNA sequence: TGCGCCAGCAGCCAAGGGCAGCCCTACGAGCAGTACTTC. It is translated as CASSQGQPYEQYF.

The CDR3 region has the DNA TGCAGCGTTGAAGCCGGTAGCAATCAGCCCCAGCATTTT. Encoded protein: CSVEAGSNQPQHF. The chain has TRBV29-1 and TRBJ1-5, with no clear D. Germline assignment: CDR1 SQVTM and CDR2 ANQGSEA. The CDR3 has 13 residues. Trimming cost V 1 base and J 0 bases, with 4 bases left between them.

This clone was counted between two and nine times. The chain has TRBV7-9 and TRBJ2-1, with no clear D. Trimming took 5 bases from V and 7 from J, leaving 15 bases between them. CDR3 length: 14 amino acids. Germline V gives CDR1 SEHNR, CDR2 FQNEAQ (reference sequence). The CDR3 region is CASSHGPNQNEQFF. The CDR3, as DNA: TGTGCCAGCAGCCACGGACCCAACCAAAATGAGCAGTTCTTC.

This chain links TRBV27 with TRBJ2-2; 10 nucleotides align to TRBD2. The CDR3 extends over 18 amino acids. V was pared by 5 bases and J by 0 bases, with 9 bases of the junction left unmatched. CDR1 and CDR2 from the germline V gene are MNHEY and SMNVEV (reference sequence). This chain's CDR3 is CASSHRLAGYANTGELFF. CDR3 sequence (DNA): TGTGCCAGCAGTCACCGACTAGCGGGTTACGCGAACACCGGGGAGCTGTTTTTT.

This chain uses TRBV6-5 with TRBJ1-2, with D maybe TRBD1 (5 bases). The V gene's germline CDR1 is MNHEY and CDR2 SVGAGI. This CDR3 is built from 11 residues. The V end was cut by 6 bases, the J end by 4 bases, with 6 bases between. In nucleotides, the CDR3 is TGTGCCAGCAGGGGGGTCTATGGCTACACCTTC. This gives the protein CASRGVYGYTF.

The chain employs TRBV5-4 and TRBJ2-2; D not resolved. The CDR3 covers 13 residues. The germline V gene has CDR1 SGHNT and CDR2 YYREEE (reference sequence). Deletions cut 0 bases from V and 6 bases from J, with 6 bases between. The CDR3 coding sequence is TGTGCCAGCAGCTTGGTAGGATCCGGGGAGCTGTTTTTT. Protein product: CASSLVGSGELFF.